Presented here are 6 T cell receptor beta chains from one specimen sequenced in a study of blood T cell repertoires in COVID-19. TCRdb's table, derived via immunoSEQ multiplex PCR, lists solely in-frame clones and lacks some. The profile shows fewer than 200,000 clones, 80% to 90% of them singletons. Sequencing was performed on peripheral blood. The receptor set was obtained from a woman aged 70 to 79 who had recovered from COVID-19.

This clone was seen many times. The CDR3 reads CASSRDRGLEQYF. The CDR3, as DNA: TGTGCCAGCAGTCGGGACAGGGGGCTTGAGCAGTACTTC. This chain connects TRBV28 to TRBJ2-7, with 12 bases fitting TRBD1. After removal of 5 bases from V and 7 bases from J, the junction contained 3 bases not matched to a gene. The CDR3 is 13 amino acids. CDR1 MDHEN and CDR2 SYDVKM come from the germline V gene. The full variable domain, its missing parts supplied by reference TRBV28 and TRBJ2-7, is DVKVTQSSRYLVKRTGEKVFLECVQDMDHENMFWYRQDPGLGLRLIYFSYDVKMKEKGDIPEGYSVSREKKERFSLILESASTNQTSMYLCASSRDRGLEQYFGPGTRLTVT.

The chain links TRBV27 to TRBJ1-3; 7 nucleotides match TRBD1. Germline lookup yields CDR1 MNHEY and CDR2 SMNVEV (reference sequence). The length of the CDR3 is 16 residues. Trimming at V came to 5 bases and at J to 2 bases, leaving 9 bases not matched to a gene. Here the CDR3 DNA reads TGTGCCAGCAGTGACGGAAGGGGGCTGGCTGGAAACACCATATATTTT. Translation gives CASSDGRGLAGNTIYF.

V and J are TRBV7-9 and TRBJ1-5; a weak D match, TRBD1 (5 bases). V lost 3 bases to trimming and J lost 7 bases, with 13 bases between them. The CDR3 is made up of 14 amino acids. CDR1 and CDR2 from the germline V gene are SEHNR and FQNEAQ (reference sequence). CDR3 sequence: CASSFNGGAQPQHF. DNA for the CDR3: TGTGCCAGCAGCTTCAATGGCGGGGCGCAGCCCCAGCATTTT. The whole variable domain, filled in from reference TRBV7-9 and TRBJ1-5, reads DTGVSQNPRHKITKRGQNVTFRCDPISEHNRLYWYRQTLGQGPEFLTYFQNEAQLEKSRLLSDRFSAERPKGSFSTLEIQRTEQGDSAMYLCASSFNGGAQPQHFGDGTRLSIL.

This clone appeared a single time. The chain couples TRBV5-1 to TRBJ2-2; perhaps TRBD1 as D (5 bases). CDR1 is SGHRS, CDR2 YFSETQ, per germline. The CDR3 runs to 13 residues. Between the trimmed V and J ends, which lost 5 bases and 6 bases, there was a span of 11 bases. In DNA form, the CDR3 reads TGCGCCAGCAGGCAGGGCGGATCCGGGGAGCTGTTTTTT. Translating it yields CASRQGGSGELFF.

The CDR3 DNA follows: TGTGCCAGCAGTTTCCAAACAGGGCAGCCCCAGCATTTT. Protein product: CASSFQTGQPQHF. The gene calls are TRBV12-3 or TRBV12-4 and TRBJ1-5; TRBD1 might be the D (6 bases). This CDR3 has 13 residues. The ends were cut back, 3 bases at V and 7 bases at J, with 10 bases in the middle.

In this sample, this clone turned up a few times. The rearrangement links TRBV2 to TRBJ1-2, with D tentatively TRBD1 (5 bases). Trimming removed 0 bases at V and 5 bases at J, with 10 bases between. Germline CDR1 and CDR2: SNHLY and FYNNEI. The CDR3 consists of 14 residues. The CDR3 DNA sequence: TGTGCCAGCAGTGAAGCGGGCAAGGGGTATGGCTACACCTTC. Encoded protein: CASSEAGKGYGYTF.